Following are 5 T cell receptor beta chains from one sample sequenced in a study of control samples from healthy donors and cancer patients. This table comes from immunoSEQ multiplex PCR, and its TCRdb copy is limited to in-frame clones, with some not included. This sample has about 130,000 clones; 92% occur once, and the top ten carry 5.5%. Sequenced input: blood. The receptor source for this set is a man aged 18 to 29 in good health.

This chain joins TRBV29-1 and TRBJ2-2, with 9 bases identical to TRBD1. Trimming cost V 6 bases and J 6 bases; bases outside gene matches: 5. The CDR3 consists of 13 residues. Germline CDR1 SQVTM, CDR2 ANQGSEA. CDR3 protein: CSVKQGAAGELFF. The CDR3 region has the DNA TGCAGCGTGAAACAGGGGGCGGCCGGGGAGCTGTTTTTT.

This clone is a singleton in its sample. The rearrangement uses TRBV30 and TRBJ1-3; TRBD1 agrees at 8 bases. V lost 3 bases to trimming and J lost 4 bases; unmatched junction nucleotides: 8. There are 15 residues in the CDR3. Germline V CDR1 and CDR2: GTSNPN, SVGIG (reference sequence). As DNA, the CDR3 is TGTGCCTGGAGCTTCCAGGGGGCGCAAGGAAACACCATATATTTT. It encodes CAWSFQGAQGNTIYF.

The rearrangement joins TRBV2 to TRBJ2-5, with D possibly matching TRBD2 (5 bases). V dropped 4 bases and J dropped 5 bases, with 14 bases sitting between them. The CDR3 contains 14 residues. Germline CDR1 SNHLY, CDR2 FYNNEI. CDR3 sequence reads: CASSVRLFVETQYF. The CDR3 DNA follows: TGTGCCAGCAGTGTCCGACTATTCGTCGAGACCCAGTACTTC.

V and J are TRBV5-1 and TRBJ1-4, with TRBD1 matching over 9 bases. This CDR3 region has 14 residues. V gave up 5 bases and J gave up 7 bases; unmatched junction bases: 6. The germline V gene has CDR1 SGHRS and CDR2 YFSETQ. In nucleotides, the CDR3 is TGCGCCAGCAGGTTCGACAGGGGGAGTGAAAAACTGTTTTTT. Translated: CASRFDRGSEKLFF.

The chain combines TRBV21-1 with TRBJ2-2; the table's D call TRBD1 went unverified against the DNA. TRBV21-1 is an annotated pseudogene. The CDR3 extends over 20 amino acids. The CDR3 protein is CASSERWDKLLFANTGELFF. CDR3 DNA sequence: TGTGCCAGCAGCGAAAGATGGGACAAACTACTTTTCGCGAACACCGGGGAGCTGTTTTTT.